This entry concerns a single TCR beta chain. No antigen is known for it. The data derive from a study of persistence of HIV-infected CD4 T cells. Study context: Donors had been on suppressive ART for a median of 8 years. Study-level results: CMV- and Gag-responding cells had lower TCRbeta richness than CD3/CD28-responding cells. Bulk TCR data could not be restricted to HIV-1-infected CMV-responding cells. Antigen-responding cells were enriched for degenerate expanded CDR3beta sequences.

The immunoSEQ assay was version 4, run in survey mode. Profiled with immunoSEQ multiplex PCR; TCRdb holds only in-frame clones, not every one. The repertoire holds 40,000 to 55,000 clones, around 90% seen once, with 2.5% to 4% in the top ten. Germline-derived CDR1 and CDR2 are MNHEY and SMNVEV (reference sequence). The ends were cut back, 11 bases at V and 1 base at J, with 3 bases in the middle. The CDR3 has 9 residues. Nonspecific anti-CD3/anti-CD28 bead stimulation represents the broad CD4+ T cell repertoire. Sorting selected CD4+ T cells upregulating both CD40 ligand and CD69. The sample consisted of CD4+ T cells sorted from PBMCs after 18-hour stimulation, taken from a patient who received antiretroviral therapy. The clonotype originates from an adult woman with HIV who was CMV-seropositive. The chain carries TRBV27 and TRBJ2-7; D is unclear. CDR3 nucleotide sequence: TGTGCCCTATCCTACGAGCAGTACTTC. Translation gives CALSYEQYF.